The source of this T cell receptor beta chain is a study of T cell repertoires in cytomegalovirus infection. About the study: Shared public TCR beta signatures pointed to both CMV infection and a matching HLA type.

V was pared by 5 bases and J by 0 bases, with 11 bases between. Germline loops: CDR1 SGHVS, CDR2 FNYEAQ. This CDR3 has 14 amino acids. A remark on this clonotype: The antigen is not known.

Broader study findings: Public TCR beta family frequency separated CMV-and-HLA carriers, including in an independent cohort. It was HLA-C-restricted CMV-specific TCR beta clonotypes that dominated the response ex vivo.

TCRdb used MiXCR to reprocess the reads, holding one entry per CDR3 protein. The table has about 320,000 distinct CDR3 sequences, more than 9% seen once. Sequenced material: PBMCs. The chain uses TRBV7-6 and TRBJ2-7; no reliable D call. This TCR derives from a human donor in good health (CMV status not recorded). Some clones in this sample may be carry-over from other donors' samples. CDR3 in amino acids: CASSVDPNSYEQYF. CDR3 DNA sequence: TGTGCCAGCAGCGTCGACCCCAACTCCTACGAGCAGTACTTC. Using reference TRBV7-6 and TRBJ2-7 for the parts outside the CDR3, the full variable domain is GAGVSQSPRYKVTKRGQDVALRCDPISGHVSLYWYRQALGQGPEFLTYFNYEAQQDKSGLPNDRFSAERPEGSISTLTIQRTEQRDSAMYRCASSVDPNSYEQYFGPGTRLTVT.